This TCR beta chain comes out of a study of blood T cell repertoires in COVID-19. Study-level information: COVID-19 samples from acute and convalescent phases originated in the United States, Italy and Spain. The analysed material was cDNA or gDNA that came from T cells, B-cell-depleted T cells, or PBMCs.

This clone is a singleton in its sample. The V segment lost 6 bases and the J segment 2 bases; nucleotides outside the gene matches: 4. The CDR3 is 14 amino acids. Per the germline V gene, CDR1 is LNHDA and CDR2 is SQIVND (reference sequence). As handled by the study authors: Cell counts per sample came from amplifying reference gene primers. Repertoires were generated with immunoSEQ multiplex PCR, while TCRdb's copy carries only in-frame clones and drops some. That table supplies the V and J calls and clone size; D and trimming were determined from the DNA. The sample has roughly 79,000 clones; around 88% are singletons.

The source is a woman older than 75 with active or convalescent COVID-19. V usage is TRBV19 and J usage is TRBJ1-1; 9 nucleotides line up with TRBD1. Sequencing was carried out using peripheral blood. The CDR3 region is CASRQGARNTEAFF. CDR3 nucleotide sequence: TGTGCCAGTAGACAGGGGGCAAGAAACACTGAAGCTTTCTTT.